These 28 T cell receptor beta chains share one sample of origin, sequenced in a study of patients and donors after allogeneic stem cell transplantation. TCRdb re-called the RT-PCR reads through MiXCR, storing one row per CDR3 protein. The sample records approximately 20,000 distinct CDR3 sequences, 4.5% to 6% being singletons. Input material: blood, either unsorted or a sorted T cell fraction (not recorded which). These receptors were obtained from a human donor who was either an allogeneic HSCT recipient or a stem cell or donor lymphocyte infusion donor (not recorded which). It is not recorded whose cells these are; they may come from a transplant donor.

The CDR3 loop reads CASKVSSTGELFF. In nucleotides, the CDR3 is TGTGCCAGCAAAGTTTCCAGCACCGGGGAGCTGTTTTTT. This chain joins TRBV27 and TRBJ2-2; D is unclear. Trimming cost V 7 bases and J 4 bases, with 10 bases left between them. The CDR3 is 13 residues long. Germline CDR1 reads MNHEY; CDR2 reads SMNVEV (reference sequence).

This clonotype was seen repeatedly, ten times or more. The gene calls are TRBV7-9 and TRBJ2-2; D unresolved. The CDR3 consists of 12 residues. The V end was cut by 6 bases, the J end by 7 bases, with 9 bases between. From germline, CDR1 is SEHNR and CDR2 FQNEAQ (reference sequence). In nucleotides, the CDR3 is TGTGCCAGCAGTCTAGAGGTCGGGGAGCTGTTTTTT. Encoded protein: CASSLEVGELFF.

In this sample, this clonotype turned up many times. The genes are TRBV10-3 and TRBJ2-5; D perhaps matches TRBD1 (6 bases). The V gene lost 10 bases and the J gene lost 5 bases, with 14 bases spanning the gap. The length of the CDR3 is 12 residues. Germline V gene sequence: CDR1 ENHRY, CDR2 SYGVKD. The CDR3 nucleotides read TGTGCCACAAACAGGGACGGGGAGACCCAGTACTTC. It yields the protein CATNRDGETQYF.

This clonotype was seen repeatedly, ten times or more. The chain uses TRBV5-1 and TRBJ2-5; D ambiguous. Germline-derived CDR1 and CDR2 are SGHRS and YFSETQ. V was cut by 1 base and J by 1 base, with 11 bases left in between. The length of the CDR3 is 15 residues. The DNA of the CDR3 is TGCGCCAGCAGCTTGTTTCCGGGTACCCAAGAGACCCAGTACTTC. Protein: CASSLFPGTQETQYF.

This clonotype was seen at least ten times. V gene TRBV7-9 combines with J gene TRBJ1-2; D possibly corresponds to TRBD1 (5 bases). Germline V lookup: CDR1 SEHNR, CDR2 FQNEAQ (reference sequence). The CDR3 sequence is 16 residues long. With 3 bases removed from V and 4 bases from J, the gap between germline ends came to 18 bases. The CDR3 DNA reads TGTGCCAGCAGCTTCGGGGAAGGGGCTTTAGGCTATGGCTACACCTTC. Translated: CASSFGEGALGYGYTF.

This clonotype has only a few counts. The chain recombines TRBV19 with TRBJ2-6; no definite D call. Looked up from germline, CDR1 is LNHDA and CDR2 is SQIVND (reference sequence). This CDR3 has 15 amino acids. Trimming pared 3 bases from V and 3 bases from J, leaving 9 bases between. In DNA form, the CDR3 reads TGTGCCAGTAGTATGATGGGATTTGGGGCCAACGTCCTGACTTTC. Translated, it gives CASSMMGFGANVLTF.

This clonotype was observed many times. The genes are TRBV19 and TRBJ1-3; the D gene is possibly TRBD1 (5 bases). The CDR3 covers 14 residues. Germline lookup yields CDR1 LNHDA and CDR2 SQIVND (reference sequence). The V gene lost 8 bases and the J gene lost 1 base, with 12 bases spanning the gap. Written as DNA, the CDR3 is TGTGCCAGTGGCCAGGGTGTTTCTGGAAACACCATATATTTT. The encoded protein is CASGQGVSGNTIYF.

This clonotype showed up just a few times. This chain's CDR3 is CASSVIQGRTSEQYF. CDR3 sequence (DNA): TGCGCCAGCAGCGTGATACAGGGGCGGACTAGCGAGCAGTACTTC. V and J are TRBV5-1 and TRBJ2-7; D may correspond to TRBD1 or TRBD2 (7 bases each). CDR3 size: 15 residues. The germline gives CDR1 SGHRS, CDR2 YFSETQ. V gave up 4 bases and J gave up 6 bases, with 20 bases separating them.

The table lists this clonotype with many counts. The chain links TRBV6-1 to TRBJ2-1; TRBD2 aligns across 11 bases. Germline-derived CDR1 and CDR2 are MNHNS and SASEGT. V dropped 3 bases and J dropped 6; count of bases not matched to a gene: 4. The CDR3 has 15 amino acids. CDR3 nucleotide sequence: TGTGCCAGCAGTGATCGACTAGCGGGACGCAATGAGCAGTTCTTC. The encoded protein is CASSDRLAGRNEQFF.

The rearrangement uses TRBV11-3 and TRBJ2-1; 7 bases are shared with TRBD1. V lost 5 bases, J lost 7 bases, and 11 bases stayed unmatched. Germline V gene data show CDR1 as SGHNT and CDR2 as YENEEA. The length of the CDR3 is 15 residues. The CDR3 here is CASSPTGPQANEQFF. CDR3 bases: TGTGCCAGCAGCCCGACAGGGCCCCAGGCTAATGAGCAGTTCTTC.

This clonotype was observed many times. This chain joins TRBV20-1 and TRBJ2-1, with 8 nucleotides matching TRBD2. There are 14 residues in the CDR3. From germline, CDR1 is DFQATT and CDR2 SNEGSKA (reference sequence). V dropped 7 bases and J dropped 4; count of bases not matched to a gene: 9. CDR3 sequence (DNA): TGCAGTGGGACGCGGGGGGCCGGGTACAATGAGCAGTTCTTC. This translates into CSGTRGAGYNEQFF.

This clonotype is categorized as medium-sized. At one end, the junction sequence differs from germline, possibly due to a read error. The chain employs TRBV5-1 and TRBJ1-4; weak D call: TRBD1 (5 bases). The CDR3 consists of 16 residues. Germline CDR1 SGHRS, CDR2 YFSETQ. The CDR3 DNA reads as TGCGCCAGCGCACGCGAGGCAGGGCGGGCTAATGAAAGACTGTTTTTT. Translating gives CASAREAGRANERLFF.

This clonotype has at least ten counts. This rearrangement joins TRBV7-9 to TRBJ2-1; 7 bases agree with TRBD2. With 7 bases clipped from V and 7 bases from J, the junction kept 10 bases outside the gene matches. Germline-derived CDR1 and CDR2 are SEHNR and FQNEAQ (reference sequence). CDR3 length: 14 amino acids. The CDR3 protein is CASNFAGVGNEQFF. CDR3 sequence (DNA): TGTGCCAGCAACTTTGCGGGGGTCGGGAATGAGCAGTTCTTC. Full variable domain (missing parts from reference TRBV7-9 and TRBJ2-1): DTGVSQNPRHKITKRGQNVTFRCDPISEHNRLYWYRQTLGQGPEFLTYFQNEAQLEKSRLLSDRFSAERPKGSFSTLEIQRTEQGDSAMYLCASNFAGVGNEQFFGPGTRLTVL.

This clonotype was observed at least ten times. The J gene is TRBJ2-3, the V gene TRBV5-1; the match to TRBD1 covers 9 bases. The germline V gene encodes CDR1 SGHRS and CDR2 YFSETQ. This CDR3 spans 14 amino acids. V dropped 4 bases and J dropped 7; count of bases not matched to a gene: 7. The DNA for the CDR3 is TGCGCCAGCAGCCTACAGGGGGCGGGAAATACGCAGTATTTT. Encoded protein: CASSLQGAGNTQYF.

The table lists this clonotype with many counts. The gene calls are TRBV10-3 and TRBJ1-2; no firm D call. V was cut by 1 base and J by 5 bases, with 8 bases left in between. Germline V gene sequence: CDR1 ENHRY, CDR2 SYGVKD. CDR3 size: 13 residues. The DNA of the CDR3 is TGTGCCATCAGTGAGTGGAAAGGTTATGGCTACACCTTC. The encoded protein is CAISEWKGYGYTF.

This clonotype was seen many times. This chain uses TRBV20-1 with TRBJ2-4; D unclear. The V end lost 0 bases, the J end lost 2 bases, and 11 bases lay between the germline ends. CDR3 length: 15 amino acids. Germline CDR1 and CDR2: DFQATT and SNEGSKA (reference sequence). CDR3 in DNA: TGCAGTGCTAGAGATTATGCAGATTCCAAAAACATTCAGTACTTC. Translated, it gives CSARDYADSKNIQYF.

This clonotype was observed a few times. The chain couples TRBV10-3 to TRBJ2-2; D may be TRBD2 (5 bases). Germline V CDR1 and CDR2: ENHRY, SYGVKD. The CDR3 has 14 residues. V lost 11 bases to trimming and J lost 3 bases, with 16 bases between them. The CDR3 DNA sequence: TGTGCCCCGGCGGACTGCTGGTACACCGGGGAGCTGTTTTTT. Residues: CAPADCWYTGELFF.

This clonotype was recorded many times. The chain couples TRBV9 to TRBJ1-6; 9 nucleotides agree with TRBD1. The CDR3 loop spans 16 amino acids. Trimming removed 4 bases from V and 6 bases from J; junction bases left unmatched: 8. Germline assignment: CDR1 SGDLS and CDR2 YYNGEE. Here the CDR3 reads CASSTSPTGGNSPLHF. CDR3 DNA: TGTGCCAGCAGCACCTCACCGACAGGGGGTAATTCACCCCTCCACTTT.

The chain links TRBV7-6 to TRBJ2-5, with TRBD2 matching over 8 bases. The ends lost 5 bases at V and 5 bases at J; junction bases unmatched: 4. Germline V gene sequence: CDR1 SGHVS, CDR2 FNYEAQ. The CDR3 runs to 13 residues. DNA for the CDR3: TGTGCCAGCAGCCGGGGGGGCGGGGAGACCCAGTACTTC. It yields the protein CASSRGGGETQYF.

Many counts were recorded for this clonotype. V gene TRBV20-1 combines with J gene TRBJ2-7; TRBD1 matches at 9 bases. Germline V gene lookup returns CDR1 DFQATT and CDR2 SNEGSKA (reference sequence). This CDR3 is 13 amino acids long. V shed 5 bases and J 3 bases; nucleotides not matched to a gene: 5. The CDR3 is CSAGDRANYEQYF. For the CDR3, the DNA is TGCAGTGCTGGGGACAGGGCGAACTACGAGCAGTACTTC.

This clonotype was seen only a few times. The rearrangement uses TRBV6-5 and TRBJ1-1; TRBD1 aligns across 10 bases. V lost 5 bases to trimming and J lost 10 bases; unmatched junction nucleotides: 16. Looked up from germline, CDR1 is MNHEY and CDR2 is SVGAGI. The CDR3 spans 16 residues. CDR3 residues: CASSLSTGGAPRAAFF. CDR3 in DNA: TGTGCCAGCAGTCTCTCGACAGGGGGCGCCCCCCGCGCAGCTTTCTTT.

This clonotype was counted ten times or more. This chain joins TRBV11-1 and TRBJ2-1; TRBD1 is a possible D gene (6 bases). CDR1 and CDR2 from the germline V gene are SGHAT and FQDESV (reference sequence). This CDR3 has 19 residues. Trimming shortened V by 4 bases and J by 0 bases, and 22 bases separated the two germline ends. CDR3 DNA sequence: TGTGCCAGCAGCTCGAGGGGTACAACAGGGCCCAGCTCCTACAATGAGCAGTTCTTC. It yields the protein CASSSRGTTGPSSYNEQFF.

The table lists this clonotype with a few counts. The rearrangement links TRBV9 to TRBJ1-3; maybe TRBD1 (6 bases). The CDR3 is 15 amino acids. V lost 4 bases to trimming and J lost 7 bases, with 18 bases between them. Per the germline V gene, CDR1 is SGDLS and CDR2 is YYNGEE. The DNA for the CDR3 is TGTGCCAGCAGCACACGGGGGCGCGATGGCAACACCATATATTTT. Translation gives CASSTRGRDGNTIYF. The whole variable domain, remainder taken from reference TRBV9 and TRBJ1-3, is DSGVTQTPKHLITATGQRVTLRCSPRSGDLSVYWYQQSLDQGLQFLIQYYNGEERAKGNILERFSAQQFPDLHSELNLSSLELGDSALYFCASSTRGRDGNTIYFGEGSWLTVV.

There are many counts of this clonotype. The V and J genes are TRBV12-3 or TRBV12-4 and TRBJ1-5, with a tentative D call TRBD1 (5 bases). This CDR3 comprises 14 residues. Trimming cost V 3 bases and J 11 bases, with 17 bases left between them. CDR3 protein: CASSLGPSLGTQHF. DNA for the CDR3: TGTGCCAGCAGTTTGGGGCCCTCATTAGGGACCCAGCATTTT.

In its sample, this clonotype ranks as medium-sized. The chain is built from TRBV10-3 and TRBJ2-2; 7 nucleotides agree with TRBD1. J was trimmed by 5 bases and V by 4 bases; bases with no gene match: 7. From germline, CDR1 is ENHRY and CDR2 SYGVKD. This CDR3 has 15 residues. CDR3 coding DNA: TGTGCCATCAGTGCGACAGGGAGTTCTACCGGGGAGCTGTTTTTT. Its translation is CAISATGSSTGELFF.

This clonotype was seen at least ten times. The chain couples TRBV4-2 to TRBJ1-6; D is unresolved. The CDR3 runs to 14 residues. V dropped 0 bases and J dropped 13 bases, with 13 bases sitting between them. Looked up from germline, CDR1 is LGHNA and CDR2 is YNFKEQ. The CDR3 nucleotides read TGTGCCAGCAGCCAAGATGCGGGTCCGACGCCCCTCCACTTT. Protein sequence: CASSQDAGPTPLHF.

This clonotype was detected ten times or more. The chain links TRBV21-1 to TRBJ2-7; TRBD1 is the table's D call and was not checked against the DNA. TRBV21-1 is an annotated pseudogene. The CDR3 spans 13 residues. The CDR3 loop reads CAGPTESPYEQYF. CDR3 DNA: TGTGCCGGACCGACAGAGTCACCCTACGAGCAGTACTTC.

This clonotype has at least ten counts. The CDR3 nucleotides read TGTGCCACCCAAACCTCCTACGAGCAGTACTTC. It codes for CATQTSYEQYF. The V gene is TRBV24-1, the J gene TRBJ2-7, with unresolved D. Trimming took off 9 bases at V and 0 bases at J, with 5 bases between the two ends. CDR1 and CDR2 (germline): KGHDR, SFDVKD. This CDR3 comprises 11 residues.